These T cell receptor beta chains were read from a single sample in a study of T cell repertoires in cytomegalovirus infection. TCRdb itself ran the reads through MiXCR, one entry per CDR3 protein. The repertoire consists of roughly 600,000 distinct CDR3 sequences, with roughly 26% occurring once and the leading ten covering less than 10%. Sequencing was carried out using CD8+ T cells from PBMCs. These receptors were collected from a human donor in good health (CMV status not recorded). Some clones in this sample may be carry-over from other donors' samples. Both conserved end residues are part of each CDR3. Fields, in order: D gene, V gene, clone size, J gene, CDR3 protein, CDR3 DNA. D genes are given only for firm matches. Not all rows give a size; the values are once, few, many and, for expanded clones, a class.

>.|TRBV4-3|few|TRBJ2-1
CASSQVRWDYNEQFF
TGCGCCAGCAGCCAAGTCAGGTGGGACTACAATGAGCAGTTCTTC
>.|TRBV4-1|.|TRBJ2-3
CASRQDETTDTQYF
TGTGCCAGCAGACAAGATGAGACAACAGATACGCAGTATTTT
>TRBD2|TRBV7-9|few|TRBJ2-1
CASSLARLGLAGGPSYNEQFF
TGTGCCAGCAGCTTAGCCCGCCTGGGGCTAGCGGGGGGGCCTTCCTACAATGAGCAGTTCTTC
>.|TRBV7-8|.|TRBJ1-4
CASSPRTTTNEKLFF
TGTGCCAGCAGCCCCAGGACAACAACTAATGAAAAACTGTTTTTT
>.|TRBV6-2/TRBV6-3|few|TRBJ2-1
CASSYVENRPDLYNEQFF
TGTGCCAGCAGTTACGTGGAAAACAGGCCTGACCTCTACAATGAGCAGTTCTTC
>TRBD2|TRBV12-3/TRBV12-4|.|TRBJ2-7
CASSPRIAGGYEQYF
TGTGCCAGCAGTCCCAGGATAGCGGGGGGGTACGAGCAGTACTTC
>.|TRBV12-3/TRBV12-4|once|TRBJ2-7
CASSLGYGRVTKNEQYF
TGTGCCAGCAGTTTAGGCTATGGCAGGGTGACGAAAAACGAGCAGTACTTC
>.|TRBV7-6|many|TRBJ2-1
CASSLLGSSYNEQFF
TGTGCCAGCAGCTTACTCGGTAGCTCCTACAATGAGCAGTTCTTC
>TRBD2|TRBV10-3|few|TRBJ2-7
CAISESWSAGYEQYF
TGTGCCATCAGTGAGTCCTGGTCAGCGGGGTACGAGCAGTACTTC
>TRBD2|TRBV7-3|few|TRBJ2-3
CASSESGGGTDTQYF
TGTGCCAGCAGTGAAAGCGGGGGGGGCACAGATACGCAGTATTTT
>TRBD2|TRBV5-6|few|TRBJ2-1
CASSPGGAFYNEQFF
TGTGCCAGCAGCCCCGGGGGGGCCTTCTACAATGAGCAGTTCTTC
>TRBD2|TRBV28|many|TRBJ2-3
CASSWDGSGASYTDTQYF
TGTGCCAGCAGCTGGGACGGTAGCGGGGCCTCTTACACAGATACGCAGTATTTT
>TRBD2|TRBV7-8|many|TRBJ2-1
CASSLTSGMRNEQFF
TGTGCCAGCAGCCTGACTAGCGGGATGAGAAATGAGCAGTTCTTC
>.|TRBV9|.|TRBJ2-3
CASSRYRSDTQYF
TGTGCCAGCAGCAGATACAGGTCAGATACGCAGTATTTT
>TRBD1|TRBV6-5|.|TRBJ1-6
CASSYSIGTVNSPLHF
TGTGCCAGCAGTTACTCGATCGGGACAGTTAATTCACCCCTCCACTTT
>.|TRBV7-9|few|TRBJ2-7
CASSLPQVPRAPYEQYF
TGTGCCAGCAGCCTACCCCAGGTACCGAGGGCCCCTTACGAGCAGTACTTC
>.|TRBV4-3|.|TRBJ1-4
CASSQDRNEKLFF
TGCGCCAGCAGCCAAGATCGCAATGAAAAACTGTTTTTT
>TRBD1|TRBV12-3/TRBV12-4|few|TRBJ2-3
CASSPGTGTLFRTDTQYF
TGTGCCAGCAGTCCCGGGACAGGGACTCTCTTTCGGACAGATACGCAGTATTTT
>.|TRBV4-2|.|TRBJ2-1
CASSQDEGSYNEQFF
TGTGCCAGCAGCCAAGATGAGGGGTCCTACAATGAGCAGTTCTTC
>.|TRBV10-3|few|TRBJ2-2
CAISEGGANTGELFF
TGTGCCATCAGTGAAGGCGGGGCGAACACCGGGGAGCTGTTTTTT
>TRBD1|TRBV12-3/TRBV12-4|few|TRBJ1-4
CASTEQGQTRRSTNEKLFF
TGTGCCAGCACCGAACAGGGACAGACAAGGAGGTCAACTAATGAAAAACTGTTTTTT
>TRBD1|TRBV23-1|few|TRBJ1-6
CASSQAGQKINSPLHF
TGCGCCAGCAGTCAAGCGGGACAGAAGATTAATTCACCCCTCCACTTT
>.|TRBV7-2|many|TRBJ1-2
CASSFRRLGYYTF
TGTGCCAGCAGCTTTCGGAGGCTCGGTTACTACACCTTC
>.|TRBV6-1|many|TRBJ2-4
CASSSPYVTTDIQYF
TGTGCCAGCAGTTCCCCGTACGTAACAACGGACATTCAGTACTTC
>.|TRBV13|few|TRBJ2-3
CASSLVQNTDTQYF
TGTGCCAGCAGCTTAGTTCAGAACACAGATACGCAGTATTTT
>.|TRBV12-5|many|TRBJ2-1
CASGLVPREQFF
TGTGCTAGTGGTTTGGTACCTAGAGAGCAGTTCTTC
>TRBD1|TRBV7-3|.|TRBJ1-1
CTSSDGGQGARVQRTEAFF
TGTACCAGCAGCGACGGGGGACAGGGGGCGCGCGTACAGCGGACTGAAGCTTTCTTT
>TRBD1|TRBV4-3|.|TRBJ1-1
CASSQDGTGNTEAFF
TGCGCCAGCAGCCAAGATGGGACAGGGAACACTGAAGCTTTCTTT
>TRBD1|TRBV7-8|many|TRBJ2-3
CASSKFRDRPLDTQYF
TGTGCCAGCAGCAAGTTCCGGGACAGGCCGTTAGATACGCAGTATTTT
>TRBD2|TRBV7-9|many|TRBJ2-1
CASSPLAGPNEQFF
TGTGCCAGCAGCCCACTAGCGGGGCCCAATGAGCAGTTCTTC
>.|TRBV20-1|few|TRBJ1-5
CSARGTVFNQPQHF
TGCAGTGCTAGAGGGACAGTCTTCAATCAGCCCCAGCATTTT
>.|TRBV2|.|TRBJ1-1
CASSDKIVYTEAFF
TGTGCCAGCAGTGACAAAATAGTGTACACTGAAGCTTTCTTT
>.|TRBV10-3|few|TRBJ2-3
CAISESMTTGKDTQYF
TGTGCCATCAGTGAGTCGATGACGACCGGGAAAGATACGCAGTATTTT
>.|TRBV29-1|.|TRBJ2-4
CSVEDERERINIQYF
TGCAGCGTTGAAGATGAAAGGGAGAGGATAAACATTCAGTACTTC
>.|TRBV2|.|TRBJ1-2
CASIHSADYGYTF
TGTGCCAGCATTCATTCAGCTGACTATGGCTACACCTTC
>.|TRBV7-2|many|TRBJ2-5
CASSGNRGETQYF
TGTGCCAGCAGCGGTAATAGGGGAGAGACCCAGTACTTC
>.|TRBV4-1|.|TRBJ1-2
CASSQVYLTRGYTF
TGCGCCAGCAGCCAAGTATATCTTACCCGGGGCTACACCTTC
>TRBD2|TRBV20-1|once|TRBJ2-1
CSARGIAGSYNEQFF
TGCAGTGCTAGAGGGATAGCGGGGAGTTACAATGAGCAGTTCTTC
>TRBD1|TRBV20-1|.|TRBJ1-2
CSARETGARGYTF
TGCAGTGCTAGAGAGACAGGGGCGCGTGGCTACACCTTC
>TRBD1|TRBV7-9|.|TRBJ2-5
CASSARRQGPQETQYF
TGTGCCAGCAGCGCGAGAAGACAGGGACCACAAGAGACCCAGTACTTC
>TRBD1|TRBV28|many|TRBJ1-6
CASSGGQAVSYNSPLHF
TGTGCCAGCAGCGGAGGACAGGCCGTCTCCTATAATTCACCCCTCCACTTT
>.|TRBV7-2|many|TRBJ1-1
CASSLAFETDPNTEAFF
TGTGCCAGCAGCTTAGCGTTTGAAACGGACCCCAACACTGAAGCTTTCTTT
>.|TRBV12-5|.|TRBJ2-1
CASGFDDPGREQFF
TGTGCTAGTGGTTTCGATGACCCCGGGCGGGAGCAGTTCTTC
>.|TRBV13|.|TRBJ1-1
CASRQWGVEAFF
TGTGCCAGCAGGCAGTGGGGGGTTGAAGCTTTCTTT
>TRBD1|TRBV15|few|TRBJ1-5
CATSRRQGGNQPQHF
TGTGCCACCAGCAGAAGACAGGGCGGGAATCAGCCCCAGCATTTT
>.|TRBV6-2/TRBV6-3|many|TRBJ1-1
CASSSVLNTEAFF
TGTGCCAGCAGTTCCGTCCTGAACACTGAAGCTTTCTTT
>.|TRBV28|few|TRBJ1-5
CASSLSGVNQPQHF
TGTGCCAGCAGTTTATCAGGGGTTAATCAGCCCCAGCATTTT
>.|TRBV7-9|.|TRBJ2-1
CASSPPQGVFYNEQFF
TGTGCCAGTAGCCCGCCCCAGGGAGTCTTTTACAATGAGCAGTTCTTC
>TRBD2|TRBV20-1|.|TRBJ2-7
CSARYLAGASFYEQYF
TGCAGTGCTAGGTATCTAGCGGGGGCCAGCTTCTACGAGCAGTACTTC
>TRBD1|TRBV7-9|few|TRBJ2-1
CASSPTGDREQFF
TGTGCCAGCAGCCCCACTGGGGACAGGGAGCAGTTCTTC
>.|TRBV7-9|many|TRBJ2-2
CASSLVRDSANTGELFF
TGTGCCAGCAGCTTAGTTAGGGATTCCGCGAACACCGGGGAGCTGTTTTTT
>.|TRBV28|many|TRBJ2-1
CASSLAGYNEQFF
TGTGCCAGCAGCTTAGCAGGGTACAATGAGCAGTTCTTC
>TRBD2|TRBV7-8|many|TRBJ2-3
CASSRGGLSTDTQYF
TGTGCCAGCAGCCGCGGGGGGTTGAGCACAGATACGCAGTATTTT
>.|TRBV28|many|TRBJ2-4
CASSMLANRAKNIQYF
TGTGCCAGCAGTATGCTAGCGAACCGGGCCAAAAACATTCAGTACTTC
>.|TRBV7-2|few|TRBJ2-6
CASSFSRGGVFSGANVLTF
TGTGCCAGCAGCTTCAGTAGGGGGGGTGTTTTCTCTGGGGCCAACGTCCTGACTTTC